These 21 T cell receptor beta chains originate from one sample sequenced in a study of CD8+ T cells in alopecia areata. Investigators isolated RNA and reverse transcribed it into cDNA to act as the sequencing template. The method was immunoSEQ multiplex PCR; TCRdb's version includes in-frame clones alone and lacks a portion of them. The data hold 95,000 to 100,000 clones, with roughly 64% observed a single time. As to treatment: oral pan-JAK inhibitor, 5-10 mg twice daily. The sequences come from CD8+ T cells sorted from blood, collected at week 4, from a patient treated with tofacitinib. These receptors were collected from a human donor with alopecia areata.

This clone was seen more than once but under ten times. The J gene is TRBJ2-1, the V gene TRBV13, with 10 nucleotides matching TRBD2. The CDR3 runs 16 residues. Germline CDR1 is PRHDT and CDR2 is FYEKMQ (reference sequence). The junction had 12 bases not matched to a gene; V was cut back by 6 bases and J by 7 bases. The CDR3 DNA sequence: TGTGCCAGCAGGGAGTTCGGGCTAGCGGGAGTGAATGAGCAGTTCTTC. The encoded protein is CASREFGLAGVNEQFF.

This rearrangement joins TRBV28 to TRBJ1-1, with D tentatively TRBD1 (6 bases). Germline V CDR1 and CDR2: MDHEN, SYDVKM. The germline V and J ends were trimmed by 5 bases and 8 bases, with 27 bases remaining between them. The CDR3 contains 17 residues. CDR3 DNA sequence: TGTGCCAGCAGTCCCCTCTCTGGGGGCAATGGTCGGGGAGAAGCTTTCTTT. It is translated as CASSPLSGGNGRGEAFF.

CDR3 in DNA: TGTGCCAGCAGTGAATTGGGCCTTACCTACGAGCAGTACTTC. It encodes CASSELGLTYEQYF. The chain couples TRBV25-1 to TRBJ2-7; D gene ambiguous. From germline, CDR1 is MGHDK and CDR2 SYGVNS. This CDR3 has 14 amino acids. V was shortened by 1 base and J by 2 bases, with 9 bases between the two germline ends.

The CDR3 is CASSLGADQFF. CDR3 nucleotide sequence: TGTGCCAGCAGCTTAGGGGCTGACCAGTTCTTC. The chain is built from TRBV11-1 and TRBJ2-1, with D uncertain. The CDR3 covers 11 residues. Germline loops: CDR1 SGHAT, CDR2 FQDESV (reference sequence). Trimming shortened V by 1 base and J by 13 bases, and 8 bases separated the two germline ends.

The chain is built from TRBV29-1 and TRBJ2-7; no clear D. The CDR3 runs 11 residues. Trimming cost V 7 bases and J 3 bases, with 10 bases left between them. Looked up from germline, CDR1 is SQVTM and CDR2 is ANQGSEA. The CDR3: CSASVNYEQYF. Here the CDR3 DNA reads TGCAGCGCCTCGGTAAACTACGAGCAGTACTTC.

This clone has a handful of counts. The CDR3 DNA reads as TGTGCCAGCAGTTTCGGGACAGCGAGAAATGAGCAGTTCTTC. Its protein is CASSFGTARNEQFF. V is TRBV27 and J is TRBJ2-1; TRBD1 matches at 7 bases. V gave up 3 bases and J gave up 7 bases; unmatched junction bases: 6. This CDR3 has 14 amino acids. Germline V lookup: CDR1 MNHEY, CDR2 SMNVEV (reference sequence).

As DNA, the CDR3 is TGTGCCAGCATCGCAGACAGCACTGAAGCTTTCTTT. It translates to CASIADSTEAFF. J is TRBJ1-1 and V is TRBV27, with D tentatively TRBD1 (5 bases). Trimming took off 7 bases at V and 4 bases at J, with 10 bases between the two ends. From germline, CDR1 is MNHEY and CDR2 SMNVEV (reference sequence). The length of the CDR3 is 12 residues.

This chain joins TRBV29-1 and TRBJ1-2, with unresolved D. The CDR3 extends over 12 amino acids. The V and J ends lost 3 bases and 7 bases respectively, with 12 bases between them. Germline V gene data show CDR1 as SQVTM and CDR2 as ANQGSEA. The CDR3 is CSVDTGNGGYTF. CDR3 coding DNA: TGCAGCGTTGACACGGGGAATGGTGGCTACACCTTC. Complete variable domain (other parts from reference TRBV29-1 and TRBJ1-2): SAVISQKPSRDICQRGTSLTIQCQVDSQVTMMFWYRQQPGQSLTLIATANQGSEATYESGFVIDKFPISRPNLTFSTLTVSNMSPEDSSIYLCSVDTGNGGYTFGSGTRLTVV.

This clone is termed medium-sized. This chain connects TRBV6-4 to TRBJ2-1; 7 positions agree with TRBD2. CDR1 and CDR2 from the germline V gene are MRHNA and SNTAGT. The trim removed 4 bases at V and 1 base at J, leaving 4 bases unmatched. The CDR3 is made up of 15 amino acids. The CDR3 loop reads CASSVEGGSYNEQFF. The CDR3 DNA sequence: TGTGCCAGCAGTGTGGAGGGAGGGTCCTACAATGAGCAGTTCTTC.

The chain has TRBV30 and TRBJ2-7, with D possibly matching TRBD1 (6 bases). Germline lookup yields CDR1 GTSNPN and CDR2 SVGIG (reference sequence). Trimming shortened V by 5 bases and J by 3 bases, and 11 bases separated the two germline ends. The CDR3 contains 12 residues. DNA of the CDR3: TGTGCCTGGGGAACAGGGAGCTACGAGCAGTACTTC. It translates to CAWGTGSYEQYF.

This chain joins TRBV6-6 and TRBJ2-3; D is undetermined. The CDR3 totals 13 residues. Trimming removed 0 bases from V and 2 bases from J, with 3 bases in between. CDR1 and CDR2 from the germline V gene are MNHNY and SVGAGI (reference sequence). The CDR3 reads CASSYSNTDTQYF. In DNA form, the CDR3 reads TGTGCCAGCAGTTACTCCAACACAGATACGCAGTATTTT.

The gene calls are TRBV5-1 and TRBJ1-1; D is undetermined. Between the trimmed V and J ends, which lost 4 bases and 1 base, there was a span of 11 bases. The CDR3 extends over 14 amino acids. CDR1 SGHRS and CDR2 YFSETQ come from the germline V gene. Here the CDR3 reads CASSRRTSNTEAFF. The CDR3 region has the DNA TGCGCCAGCAGCAGGCGGACCTCGAACACTGAAGCTTTCTTT.

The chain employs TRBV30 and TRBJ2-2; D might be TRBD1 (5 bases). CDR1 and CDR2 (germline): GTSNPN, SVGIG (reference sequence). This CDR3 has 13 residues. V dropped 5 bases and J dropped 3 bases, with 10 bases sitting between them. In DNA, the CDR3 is TGTGCCTGGTGCCAGGGATACACCGGGGAGCTGTTTTTT. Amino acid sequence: CAWCQGYTGELFF.

The CDR3, as DNA: TGTGCCAGCAGCTCGGAAAGAACCTACGAGCAGTACTTC. Protein: CASSSERTYEQYF. The chain is built from TRBV7-9 and TRBJ2-7; no clear D gene. The germline V gene encodes CDR1 SEHNR and CDR2 FQNEAQ (reference sequence). The CDR3 totals 13 residues. V was trimmed by 4 bases and J by 2 bases, leaving 9 bases between them.

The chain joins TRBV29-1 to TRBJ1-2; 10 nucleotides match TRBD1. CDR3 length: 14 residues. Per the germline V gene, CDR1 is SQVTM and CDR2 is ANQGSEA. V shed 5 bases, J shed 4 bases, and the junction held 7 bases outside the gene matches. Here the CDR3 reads CSVPGQGVAYGYTF. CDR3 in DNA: TGCAGCGTTCCAGGACAGGGGGTTGCCTATGGCTACACCTTC.

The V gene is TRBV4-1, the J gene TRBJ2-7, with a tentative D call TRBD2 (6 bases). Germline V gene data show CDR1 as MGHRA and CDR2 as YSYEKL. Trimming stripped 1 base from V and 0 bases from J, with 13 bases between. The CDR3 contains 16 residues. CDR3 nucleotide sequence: TGCGCCAGCAGCCAAGGATCCAGCGGGCTCTCCTACGAGCAGTACTTC. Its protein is CASSQGSSGLSYEQYF.

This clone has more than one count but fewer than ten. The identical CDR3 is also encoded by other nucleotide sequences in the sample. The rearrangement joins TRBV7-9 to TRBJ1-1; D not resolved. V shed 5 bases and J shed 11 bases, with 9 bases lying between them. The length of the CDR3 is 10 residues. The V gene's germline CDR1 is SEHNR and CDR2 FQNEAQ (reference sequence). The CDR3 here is CASSPPGAFF. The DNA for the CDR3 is TGTGCCAGCAGCCCGCCCGGTGCTTTCTTT.

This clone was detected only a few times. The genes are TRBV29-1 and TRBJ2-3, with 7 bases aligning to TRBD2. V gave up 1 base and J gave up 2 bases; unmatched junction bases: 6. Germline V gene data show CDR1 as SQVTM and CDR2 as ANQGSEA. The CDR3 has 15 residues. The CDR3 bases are TGCAGCGTTGAAGCGACTAGCTCCTCCACAGATACGCAGTATTTT. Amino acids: CSVEATSSSTDTQYF.

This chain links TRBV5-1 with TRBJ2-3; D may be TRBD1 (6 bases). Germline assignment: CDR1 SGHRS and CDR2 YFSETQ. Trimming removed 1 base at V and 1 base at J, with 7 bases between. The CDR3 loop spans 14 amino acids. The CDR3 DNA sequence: TGCGCCAGCAGCTTGACAGGGCGCACAGATACGCAGTATTTT. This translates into CASSLTGRTDTQYF. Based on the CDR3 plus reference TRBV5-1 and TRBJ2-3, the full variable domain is KAGVTQTPRYLIKTRGQQVTLSCSPISGHRSVSWYQQTPGQGLQFLFEYFSETQRNKGNFPGRFSGRQFSNSRSEMNVSTLELGDSALYLCASSLTGRTDTQYFGPGTRLTVL.

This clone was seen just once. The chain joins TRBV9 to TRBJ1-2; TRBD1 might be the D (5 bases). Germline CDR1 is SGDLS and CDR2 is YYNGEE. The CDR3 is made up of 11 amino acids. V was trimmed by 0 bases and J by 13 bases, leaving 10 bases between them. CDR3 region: CASSVEGAPTF. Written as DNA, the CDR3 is TGTGCCAGCAGCGTAGAAGGGGCCCCCACCTTC.

The CDR3 region is CASSYSGTSGRYEQFF. The CDR3 nucleotides read TGTGCCAGCTCATACTCCGGGACTAGCGGGAGGTATGAGCAGTTCTTC. The chain links TRBV7-3 to TRBJ2-1; TRBD2 matches 15 bases. This CDR3 comprises 16 residues. J gave up 8 bases and V 8 bases, and 10 bases lay outside the gene matches. Germline CDR1 is SGHTA and CDR2 is FQGTGA.